This entry lists 20 T cell receptor beta chains sequenced from one sample in a study of cytomegalovirus exposure and HLA in healthy donors. PCR employed 60 Vbeta and 13 Jbeta primers. Produced via immunoSEQ multiplex PCR; TCRdb's table is partial and in-frame only. The sample has around 160,000 clones; roughly 79% are singletons. The sample taken for sequencing was PBMCs. The receptors derive from a woman aged 35 to 49 in good health and CMV-seronegative.

This chain's CDR3 is CASSSRQEPYEQYF. The CDR3 bases are TGTGCCAGCAGCAGCCGACAGGAACCCTACGAGCAGTACTTC. The genes are TRBV11-3 and TRBJ2-7; a weak D match, TRBD1 (6 bases). V was clipped by 5 bases and J by 2 bases, with 13 bases between them. Germline CDR1 is SGHNT and CDR2 is YENEEA. There are 14 residues in the CDR3.

The rearrangement joins TRBV28 to TRBJ2-7, with D possibly matching TRBD2 (6 bases). The CDR3 contains 16 residues. The V gene lost 6 bases and the J gene lost 3 bases, with 21 bases spanning the gap. Germline V gene lookup returns CDR1 MDHEN and CDR2 SYDVKM. This chain's CDR3 is CASSTRRLVGLYEQYF. The CDR3 DNA follows: TGTGCCAGCAGCACACGTCGACTAGTGGGACTCTACGAGCAGTACTTC.

J is TRBJ1-1 and V is TRBV29-1; the match to TRBD1 covers 7 bases. The CDR3 is 13 amino acids. Trimming removed 2 bases from V and 1 base from J; junction bases left unmatched: 1. Germline-derived CDR1 and CDR2 are SQVTM and ANQGSEA. CDR3 sequence: CSVERGRNTEAFF. CDR3 sequence (DNA): TGCAGCGTTGAAAGGGGGCGGAACACTGAAGCTTTCTTT.

This clone has more than one count but fewer than ten. The chain has TRBV19 and TRBJ1-5; TRBD1 matches 8 bases. Germline V gene sequence: CDR1 LNHDA, CDR2 SQIVND (reference sequence). The length of the CDR3 is 14 residues. After removal of 10 bases from V and 1 base from J, the junction contained 6 bases not matched to a gene. CDR3 loop: CATTDRVSNQPQHF. The CDR3 bases are TGTGCCACTACGGACAGGGTAAGCAATCAGCCCCAGCATTTT.

This clone was detected a few times. The chain couples TRBV5-1 to TRBJ2-2; D might be TRBD2 (6 bases). The CDR3 contains 15 residues. In germline, CDR1 is SGHRS, CDR2 YFSETQ. V was cut by 2 bases and J by 2 bases, with 10 bases left in between. The CDR3 protein is CASSFAGLNTGELFF. In DNA form, the CDR3 reads TGCGCCAGCAGCTTTGCGGGACTTAACACCGGGGAGCTGTTTTTT. Filled out from reference TRBV5-1 and TRBJ2-2, the complete variable domain reads KAGVTQTPRYLIKTRGQQVTLSCSPISGHRSVSWYQQTPGQGLQFLFEYFSETQRNKGNFPGRFSGRQFSNSRSEMNVSTLELGDSALYLCASSFAGLNTGELFFGEGSRLTVL.

The rearrangement uses TRBV27 and TRBJ2-1; 7 bases fit TRBD1. The germline CDR1 and CDR2 sequences are MNHEY and SMNVEV (reference sequence). This CDR3 contains 16 residues. V shed 6 bases, J shed 4 bases, and the junction held 12 bases outside the gene matches. CDR3: CASRRRTGDSYNEQFF. CDR3 coding DNA: TGTGCCAGCAGACGAAGAACAGGGGATAGTTACAATGAGCAGTTCTTC.

J is TRBJ2-1 and V is TRBV11-3; 14 nucleotides agree with TRBD2. Germline V lookup: CDR1 SGHNT, CDR2 YENEEA. CDR3 length: 15 amino acids. V was pared by 5 bases and J by 7 bases, with 4 bases of the junction left unmatched. The CDR3 DNA reads as TGTGCCAGCAGCATAGGACTAGCGGGAGGAAATGAGCAGTTCTTC. It is translated as CASSIGLAGGNEQFF. The full variable domain, in which reference TRBV11-3 and TRBJ2-1 provide the parts outside the CDR3, is EAGVVQSPRYKIIEKKQPVAFWCNPISGHNTLYWYLQNLGQGPELLIRYENEEAVDDSQLPKDRFSAERLKGVDSTLKIQPAELGDSAVYLCASSIGLAGGNEQFFGPGTRLTVL.

V usage is TRBV14 and J usage is TRBJ2-7, with TRBD1 matching over 9 bases. This CDR3 spans 14 amino acids. The germline V gene encodes CDR1 SGHDN and CDR2 FVKESK. V lost 3 bases to trimming and J lost 4 bases; unmatched junction nucleotides: 4. DNA for the CDR3: TGTGCCAGCAGCCACCCGGGACAGGGTTACGAGCAGTACTTC. Protein product: CASSHPGQGYEQYF.

This clone was seen only once. In DNA form, the CDR3 reads TGTGCCAGCAGAGGGACAGAAACAGATACGCAGTATTTT. It specifies CASRGTETDTQYF. The chain couples TRBV2 to TRBJ2-3; 7 positions match TRBD1. Germline V gives CDR1 SNHLY, CDR2 FYNNEI. There are 13 residues in the CDR3. The V gene end was trimmed by 6 bases and the J gene end by 3 bases; junction bases not matched to a gene: 3.

This chain connects TRBV5-1 to TRBJ2-7, with D possibly matching TRBD1 (5 bases). Germline V CDR1 and CDR2: SGHRS, YFSETQ. Trimming removed 3 bases from V and 0 bases from J, with 7 bases in between. This CDR3 has 13 amino acids. CDR3 protein: CASSYDSSYEQYF. The CDR3 bases are TGCGCCAGCAGCTACGACAGCTCCTACGAGCAGTACTTC.

The V and J genes are TRBV6-5 and TRBJ2-3; D is perhaps TRBD2 (6 bases). The germline CDR1 and CDR2 sequences are MNHEY and SVGAGI. CDR3 size: 14 residues. Trimming removed 2 bases from V and 0 bases from J, with 6 bases in between. The CDR3 bases are TGTGCCAGCAGTTACGCGGGGAGCACAGATACGCAGTATTTT. It encodes CASSYAGSTDTQYF.

This clone appeared a few times. The J gene is TRBJ2-1, the V gene TRBV11-2; 11 nucleotides agree with TRBD2. This CDR3 spans 15 amino acids. The germline V gene has CDR1 SGHAT and CDR2 FQNNGV. The trim removed 1 base at V and 10 bases at J, leaving 6 bases unmatched. The CDR3 region is CASSLVSSGRGEQFF. CDR3 sequence (DNA): TGTGCCAGCAGCTTAGTTAGTAGCGGGAGGGGGGAGCAGTTCTTC.

This chain uses TRBV5-1 with TRBJ1-5; 8 bases match TRBD1. J was trimmed by 8 bases and V by 0 bases; bases with no gene match: 4. This CDR3 region has 14 residues. Germline V gene sequence: CDR1 SGHRS, CDR2 YFSETQ. DNA for the CDR3: TGCGCCAGCAGCTTGGGGGACAGGAGGGAGCCCCAGCATTTT. Its protein is CASSLGDRREPQHF. Variable domain in full (rest from reference TRBV5-1 and TRBJ1-5): KAGVTQTPRYLIKTRGQQVTLSCSPISGHRSVSWYQQTPGQGLQFLFEYFSETQRNKGNFPGRFSGRQFSNSRSEMNVSTLELGDSALYLCASSLGDRREPQHFGDGTRLSIL.

A few counts support this clone. The rearrangement links TRBV18 to TRBJ2-2; 10 bases are a match to TRBD2. The CDR3 spans 17 residues. Germline-derived CDR1 and CDR2 are KGHSH and LQKENI. V lost 2 bases, J lost 6 bases, and 9 bases stayed unmatched. CDR3 DNA: TGTGCCAGCTCACCAAAACTAGCGGGAACCTCTCCCGGGGAGCTGTTTTTT. Its translation is CASSPKLAGTSPGELFF.

V and J are TRBV10-3 and TRBJ2-3, with no clear D. Germline V CDR1 and CDR2: ENHRY, SYGVKD. CDR3 size: 13 residues. The ends were cut back, 3 bases at V and 2 bases at J, with 6 bases in the middle. The CDR3 sequence: CAISEINTDTQYF. The CDR3 DNA reads as TGTGCCATCAGTGAAATAAACACAGATACGCAGTATTTT.

This clone was counted a few times. This chain uses TRBV5-1 with TRBJ2-6, with D hard to call. Germline V gene lookup returns CDR1 SGHRS and CDR2 YFSETQ. With 3 bases removed from V and 2 bases from J, the gap between germline ends came to 27 bases. The CDR3 has 21 residues. The CDR3 is CASSSMLRFAQPTAGANVLTF. The CDR3 region has the DNA TGCGCCAGCAGCTCTATGTTACGGTTCGCACAGCCAACTGCTGGGGCCAACGTCCTGACTTTC. The complete variable domain, with remaining parts taken from reference TRBV5-1 and TRBJ2-6, reads KAGVTQTPRYLIKTRGQQVTLSCSPISGHRSVSWYQQTPGQGLQFLFEYFSETQRNKGNFPGRFSGRQFSNSRSEMNVSTLELGDSALYLCASSSMLRFAQPTAGANVLTFGAGSRLTVL.

The chain is built from TRBV6-1 and TRBJ1-1; D is possibly TRBD1 (5 bases). The germline V gene has CDR1 MNHNS and CDR2 SASEGT. The germline V and J ends were trimmed by 5 bases and 1 base, with 8 bases remaining between them. This CDR3 has 13 residues. This chain's CDR3 is CASSRQRNTEAFF. The DNA for the CDR3 is TGTGCCAGCAGTCGACAGAGGAACACTGAAGCTTTCTTT.

The V and J genes are TRBV19 and TRBJ2-7; 11 bases map to TRBD1. Germline CDR1 and CDR2: LNHDA and SQIVND (reference sequence). The CDR3 is 13 amino acids. V shed 7 bases and J 6 bases; nucleotides not matched to a gene: 5. This chain's CDR3 is CASTRTGGGEQYF. CDR3 coding DNA: TGTGCCAGTACCCGGACAGGGGGCGGCGAGCAGTACTTC.

V gene TRBV28 combines with J gene TRBJ2-2; D not certain. This CDR3 has 13 residues. Trimming left V 3 bases short and J 6 bases short, with 8 bases between. Germline V gene lookup returns CDR1 MDHEN and CDR2 SYDVKM. CDR3 protein: CASSLAVPGELFF. CDR3 coding DNA: TGTGCCAGCAGTTTGGCCGTTCCCGGGGAGCTGTTTTTT. Combining the CDR3 with reference TRBV28 and TRBJ2-2 gives the whole variable domain DVKVTQSSRYLVKRTGEKVFLECVQDMDHENMFWYRQDPGLGLRLIYFSYDVKMKEKGDIPEGYSVSREKKERFSLILESASTNQTSMYLCASSLAVPGELFFGEGSRLTVL.

The chain couples TRBV10-3 to TRBJ2-5, with 7 bases identical to TRBD1. Germline V gives CDR1 ENHRY, CDR2 SYGVKD. Trimming removed 10 bases from V and 2 bases from J; junction bases left unmatched: 10. The CDR3 has 14 residues. The CDR3 loop reads CATKKQGSQETQYF. The CDR3 bases are TGTGCCACCAAAAAACAGGGGTCACAAGAGACCCAGTACTTC.